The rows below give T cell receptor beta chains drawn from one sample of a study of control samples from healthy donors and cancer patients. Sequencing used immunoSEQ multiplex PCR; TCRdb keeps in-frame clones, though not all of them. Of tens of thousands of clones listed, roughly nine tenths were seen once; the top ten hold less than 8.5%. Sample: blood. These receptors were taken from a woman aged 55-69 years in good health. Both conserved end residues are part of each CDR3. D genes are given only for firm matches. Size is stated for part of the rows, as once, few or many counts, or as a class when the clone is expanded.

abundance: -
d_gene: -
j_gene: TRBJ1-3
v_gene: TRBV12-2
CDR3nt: TGTGCAAGTCGCTTAGCGGGAGGGGGCCTTTCTGGAAACACCATATATTTT
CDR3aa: CASRLAGGGLSGNTIYF

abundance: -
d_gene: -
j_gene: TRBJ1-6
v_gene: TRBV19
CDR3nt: TGTGCCAGTAGTATTGGGAGGGTTCCTAATTCACCCCTCCACTTT
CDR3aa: CASSIGRVPNSPLHF

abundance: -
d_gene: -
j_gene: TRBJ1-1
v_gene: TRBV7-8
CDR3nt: TGTGCCAGCAACTTAGCACGCGGGGTGGGCACTGAAGCTTTCTTT
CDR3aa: CASNLARGVGTEAFF

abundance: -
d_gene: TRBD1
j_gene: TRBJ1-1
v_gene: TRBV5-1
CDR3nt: TGCGCCAGCAGCTTGACAGGGGGCGGAACAACTGAAGCTTTCTTT
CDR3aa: CASSLTGGGTTEAFF

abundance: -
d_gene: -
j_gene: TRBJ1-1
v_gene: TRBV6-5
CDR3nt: TGTGCCAGCCAAACTTTAGGGGGGAACACTGAAGCTTTCTTT
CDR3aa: CASQTLGGNTEAFF

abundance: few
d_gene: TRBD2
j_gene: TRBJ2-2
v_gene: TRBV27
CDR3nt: TGTGCCAGCAGCTCAGGACTAGCGGGTTTAGCCGGGGAGCTGTTTTTT
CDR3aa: CASSSGLAGLAGELFF

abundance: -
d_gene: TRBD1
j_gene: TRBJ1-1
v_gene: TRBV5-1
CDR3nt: TGCGCCAGCAGCTTGAGGGACCGGGACAGCGAAGCTTTCTTT
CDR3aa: CASSLRDRDSEAFF

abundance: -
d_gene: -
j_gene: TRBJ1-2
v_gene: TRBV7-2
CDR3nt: TGTGCCAGCAGCTTAGTCCCCGGCACAGCAATCTATGGCTACACCTTC
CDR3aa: CASSLVPGTAIYGYTF

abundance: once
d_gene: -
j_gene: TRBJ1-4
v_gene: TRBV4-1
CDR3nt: TGCGCCAGCAGCCAAGAAGGGAGGGGCCCGAAAAAACTGTTTTTT
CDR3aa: CASSQEGRGPKKLFF

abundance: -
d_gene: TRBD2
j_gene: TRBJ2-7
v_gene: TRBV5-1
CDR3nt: TGCGCCAGCAGTGGATTAGCGGGAGTCAAACTCGAGCAGTACTTC
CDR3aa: CASSGLAGVKLEQYF

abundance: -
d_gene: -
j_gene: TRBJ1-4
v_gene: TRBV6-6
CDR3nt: TGTGCCAGCAGTTCGGACCGACCAACTAATGAAAAACTGTTTTTT
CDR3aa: CASSSDRPTNEKLFF

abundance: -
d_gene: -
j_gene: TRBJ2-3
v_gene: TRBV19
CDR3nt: TGTGCCAGTAGTACCCTCCGCACAGATACGCAGTATTTT
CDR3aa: CASSTLRTDTQYF

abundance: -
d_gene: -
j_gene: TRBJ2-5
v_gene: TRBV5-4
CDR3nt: TGTGCCAGCAGCTCCTGGGAGACCCAGTACTTC
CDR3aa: CASSSWETQYF

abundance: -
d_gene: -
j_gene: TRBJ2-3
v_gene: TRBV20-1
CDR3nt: TGCAGTGCTCCTCGCACAGATACGCAGTATTTT
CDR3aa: CSAPRTDTQYF

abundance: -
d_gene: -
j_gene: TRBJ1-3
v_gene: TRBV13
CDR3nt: TGTGCCAGCAGCTTAATGGATCGTTTCGAATACTCTGGAAACACCATATATTTT
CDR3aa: CASSLMDRFEYSGNTIYF

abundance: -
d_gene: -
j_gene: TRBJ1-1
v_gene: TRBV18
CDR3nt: TGTGCCAGCTCACCACCGAGGACCCAGGCAACTGAAGCTTTCTTT
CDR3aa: CASSPPRTQATEAFF

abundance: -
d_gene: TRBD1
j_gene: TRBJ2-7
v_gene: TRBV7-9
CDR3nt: TGTGCCAGCAGCTCGGACAGGCCTCCTGGCGAGCAGTACTTC
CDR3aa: CASSSDRPPGEQYF

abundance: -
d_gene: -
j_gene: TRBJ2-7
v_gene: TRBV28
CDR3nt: TGTGCCAGCAGTTTATTCCAAACCTACGAGCAGTACTTC
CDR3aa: CASSLFQTYEQYF

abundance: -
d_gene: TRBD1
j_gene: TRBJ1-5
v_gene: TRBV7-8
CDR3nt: TGTGCCAGTCAAGGGACAGGGTCCTATCAGCCCCAGCATTTT
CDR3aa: CASQGTGSYQPQHF

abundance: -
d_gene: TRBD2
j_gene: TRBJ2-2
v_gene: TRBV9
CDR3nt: TGTGCCAGCAGCGTGGCTAGCGGGACCGCCGGGGAGCTGTTTTTT
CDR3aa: CASSVASGTAGELFF

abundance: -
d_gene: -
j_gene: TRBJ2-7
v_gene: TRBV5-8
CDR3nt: TGTGCCAGCAGCTATTGGTACGTGGGGCAGTACTTC
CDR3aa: CASSYWYVGQYF

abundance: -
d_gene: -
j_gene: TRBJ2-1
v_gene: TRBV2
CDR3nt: TGTGCCAGTACCTGGGGGGGGGCCGGCTACAATGAGCAGTTCTTC
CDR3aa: CASTWGGAGYNEQFF

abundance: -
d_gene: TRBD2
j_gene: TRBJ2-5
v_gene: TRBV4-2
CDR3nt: TGTGCCAGCAGCCAAGCCGGGACTAGCGGGAGATTGACCCAGTACTTC
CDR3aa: CASSQAGTSGRLTQYF

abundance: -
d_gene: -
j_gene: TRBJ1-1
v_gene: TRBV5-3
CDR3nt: TGTGCCAGAAGCTCCCCCGGGGTTATCTTGAACACTGAAGCTTTCTTT
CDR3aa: CARSSPGVILNTEAFF

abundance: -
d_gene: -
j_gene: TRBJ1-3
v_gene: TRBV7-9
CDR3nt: TGTGCCAGCAGCCCGTACGGGGCTGCCTCTGGAAACACCATATATTTT
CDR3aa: CASSPYGAASGNTIYF

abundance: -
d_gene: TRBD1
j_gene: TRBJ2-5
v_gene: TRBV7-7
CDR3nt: TGTGCCAGCAGCCCCACGCACAGGGGTGGGGAGACCCAGTACTTC
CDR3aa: CASSPTHRGGETQYF

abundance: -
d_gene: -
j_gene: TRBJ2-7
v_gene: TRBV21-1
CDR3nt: TGTGCCAGCTTCCCCCTCTACGAGCAGTACTTC
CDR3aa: CASFPLYEQYF

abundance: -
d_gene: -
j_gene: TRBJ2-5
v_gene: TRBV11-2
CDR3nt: TGTGCCAGCAGCAAGCAATTAGACGCCGGGACCCAGTACTTC
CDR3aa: CASSKQLDAGTQYF

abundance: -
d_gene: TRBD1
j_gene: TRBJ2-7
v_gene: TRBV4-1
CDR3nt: TGCGCCAGCAGCACCCAGGGGACAGCTTACGAGCAGTACTTC
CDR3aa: CASSTQGTAYEQYF

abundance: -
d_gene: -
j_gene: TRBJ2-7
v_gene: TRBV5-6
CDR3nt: TGTGCCAGCAGTATTAGCAGAAACGAGCAGTACTTC
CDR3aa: CASSISRNEQYF

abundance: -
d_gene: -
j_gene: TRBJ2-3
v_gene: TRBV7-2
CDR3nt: TGTGCCAGCAGCTTAGAGGGGGGGTACACAGATACGCAGTATTTT
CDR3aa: CASSLEGGYTDTQYF

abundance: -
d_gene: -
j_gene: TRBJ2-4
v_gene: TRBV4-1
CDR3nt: TGCGCCAGCAGCCCTTTGGGACTAGCCAAAAACATTCAGTACTTC
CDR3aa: CASSPLGLAKNIQYF

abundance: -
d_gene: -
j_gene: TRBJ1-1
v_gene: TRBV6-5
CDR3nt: TGTGCCAGCAGCCAGCCGTGGGGGAACACTGAAGCTTTCTTT
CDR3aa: CASSQPWGNTEAFF

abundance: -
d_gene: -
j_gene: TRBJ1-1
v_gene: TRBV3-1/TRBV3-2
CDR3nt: TGTGCCAGCAGCCAACTCGGGGTAAACACTGAAGCTTTCTTT
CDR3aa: CASSQLGVNTEAFF

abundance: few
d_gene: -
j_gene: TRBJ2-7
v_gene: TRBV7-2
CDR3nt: TGTGCCAGCAGCTTATACCTCTCCTACGAGCAGTACTTC
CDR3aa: CASSLYLSYEQYF

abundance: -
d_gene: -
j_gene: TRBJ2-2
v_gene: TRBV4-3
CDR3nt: TGCGCCAGCAGCCAAGTTGGAGCGAGGAACACCGGGGAGCTGTTTTTT
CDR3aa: CASSQVGARNTGELFF

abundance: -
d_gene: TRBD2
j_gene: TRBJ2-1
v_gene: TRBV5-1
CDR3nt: TGCGCCAGCAGCCATGGACTAGCGGGCGCGTACAATGAGCAGTTCTTC
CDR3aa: CASSHGLAGAYNEQFF

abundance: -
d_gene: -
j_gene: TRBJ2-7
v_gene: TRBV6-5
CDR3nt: TGTGCCAGCAAGGAGGGGGGGTCCTACGAGCAGTACTTC
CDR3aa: CASKEGGSYEQYF

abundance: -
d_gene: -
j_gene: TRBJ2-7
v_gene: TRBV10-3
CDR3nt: TGTGCCAACGCCAGGACTGCCTACGAGCAGTACTTC
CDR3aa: CANARTAYEQYF

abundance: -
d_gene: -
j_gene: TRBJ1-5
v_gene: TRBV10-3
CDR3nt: TGTGCCATCAGTGAGTCGGGAGGGAATCAGCCCCAGCATTTT
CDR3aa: CAISESGGNQPQHF

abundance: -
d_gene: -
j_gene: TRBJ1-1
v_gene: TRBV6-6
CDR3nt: TGTGCCAGCAGGAGGGGTAGATTGGAGAACACTGAAGCTTTCTTT
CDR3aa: CASRRGRLENTEAFF

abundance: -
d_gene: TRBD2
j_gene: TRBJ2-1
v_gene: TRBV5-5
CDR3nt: TGTGCCAGCAGCCGGCTGTGGGGGAGTCCGGGACTAGTCTTCTTC
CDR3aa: CASSRLWGSPGLVFF

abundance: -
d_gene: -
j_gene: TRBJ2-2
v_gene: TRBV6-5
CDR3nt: TGTGGCGCGGGGCGGAACACCGGGGAGCTGTTTTTT
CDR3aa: CGAGRNTGELFF

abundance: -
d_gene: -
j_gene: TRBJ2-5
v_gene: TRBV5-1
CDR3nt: TGCGCCAGCAGCTTGATCGTTTTTTCGGGACGGGTACAAGAGACCCAGTACTTC
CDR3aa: CASSLIVFSGRVQETQYF

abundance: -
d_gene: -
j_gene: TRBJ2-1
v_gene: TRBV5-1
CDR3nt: TGCGCCAGCAGCTTGGGGCCGTACCCATCCTACAATGAGCAGTTCTTC
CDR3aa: CASSLGPYPSYNEQFF

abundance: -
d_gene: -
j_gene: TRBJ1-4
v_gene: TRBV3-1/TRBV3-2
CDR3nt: TGTGCCAGCAGCCAAGAGGCCGGAGGGCCGGCAACTAATGAAAAACTGTTTTTT
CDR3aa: CASSQEAGGPATNEKLFF

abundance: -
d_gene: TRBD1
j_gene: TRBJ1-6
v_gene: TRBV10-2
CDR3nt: TGCGCCAGCAGAGGACAGGGTGATAATTCACCCCTCCACTTT
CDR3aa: CASRGQGDNSPLHF

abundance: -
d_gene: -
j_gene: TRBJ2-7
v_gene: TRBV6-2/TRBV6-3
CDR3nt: TGTGCCAGCAGTACCGGGACATCCTCCTACGAGCAGTACTTC
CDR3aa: CASSTGTSSYEQYF

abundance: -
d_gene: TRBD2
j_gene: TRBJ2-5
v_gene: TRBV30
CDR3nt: TGTGCCTGGAGTCCAGGGTCTAGCGGGGGACGAGAGACCCAGTACTTC
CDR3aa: CAWSPGSSGGRETQYF

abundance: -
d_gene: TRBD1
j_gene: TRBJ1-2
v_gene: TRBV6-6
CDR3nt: TGTGCCAGCAGTTACGACAGGGCAGATGGCTACACCTTC
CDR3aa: CASSYDRADGYTF

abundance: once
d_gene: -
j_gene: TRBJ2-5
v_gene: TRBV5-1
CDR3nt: TGCGCCAGCAGCCGGACGGACCAAGAGACCCAGTACTTC
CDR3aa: CASSRTDQETQYF

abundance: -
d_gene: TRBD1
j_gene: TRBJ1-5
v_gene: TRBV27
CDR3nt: TGTGCCAGCAGGCCGACAGGGGGCGCGTTAATAGGTGGCAATCAGCCCCAGCATTTT
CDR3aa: CASRPTGGALIGGNQPQHF

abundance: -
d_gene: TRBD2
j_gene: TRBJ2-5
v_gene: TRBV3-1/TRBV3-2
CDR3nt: TGTGCCAGCAGCCTAGGACTAGCGTTTCAAGAGACCCAGTACTTC
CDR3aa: CASSLGLAFQETQYF

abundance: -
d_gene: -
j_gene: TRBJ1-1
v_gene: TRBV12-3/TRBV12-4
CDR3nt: TGTGCCAGCAGTTTCGGGACGACAGGAGGAGCTTTCTTT
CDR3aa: CASSFGTTGGAFF

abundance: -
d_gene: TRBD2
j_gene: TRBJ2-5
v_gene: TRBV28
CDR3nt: TGTGCCAGCAGTTTTCGGCGGACTAGCGGACCTAAGCAAGAGACCCAGTACTTC
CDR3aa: CASSFRRTSGPKQETQYF

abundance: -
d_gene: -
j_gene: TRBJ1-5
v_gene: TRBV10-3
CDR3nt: TGTGCCATCAGTGAGTCGGGGGCCGGGGAGCCCCAGCATTTT
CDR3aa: CAISESGAGEPQHF

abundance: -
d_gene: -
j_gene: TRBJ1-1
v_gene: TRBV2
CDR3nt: TGTGCCAGCAGTGAGATCCCCCCGAACACTGAAGCTTTCTTT
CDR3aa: CASSEIPPNTEAFF

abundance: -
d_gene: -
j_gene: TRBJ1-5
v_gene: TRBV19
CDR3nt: TGTGCCAGTAGTATCCCCCTGGCGTCGATTCCCTATAGCAATCAGCCCCAGCATTTT
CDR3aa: CASSIPLASIPYSNQPQHF

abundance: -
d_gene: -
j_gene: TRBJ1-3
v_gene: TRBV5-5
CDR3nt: TGTGCCAGCAGCTTGGGTGGCAGGGGCAACAGAAACACCATATATTTT
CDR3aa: CASSLGGRGNRNTIYF

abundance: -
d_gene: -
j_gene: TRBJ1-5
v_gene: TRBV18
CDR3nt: TGTGCCAGCTCACCACAATCAGGGGTAAGCAATCAGCCCCAGCATTTT
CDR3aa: CASSPQSGVSNQPQHF